The 24 T cell receptor beta chains presented below share a single source sample, sequenced in a study of blood T cell repertoires in COVID-19. TCRdb keeps only in-frame clones here, not all; method: immunoSEQ multiplex PCR. The sample gives some 43,000 clones, 84% of which show up once; roughly 15% is in the top ten. The sample comprised peripheral blood. These TCRs come from a man aged 50-60 years with active or convalescent COVID-19.

The chain combines TRBV10-1 with TRBJ2-5; maybe TRBD1 (6 bases). The CDR3 spans 13 residues. V was cut by 10 bases and J by 2 bases, with 14 bases left in between. Germline CDR1 WNHNN, CDR2 SYGVQD (reference sequence). The CDR3 here is CATSTGGQETQYF. CDR3 nucleotide sequence: TGCGCCACGTCGACAGGCGGACAAGAGACCCAGTACTTC.

The gene calls are TRBV6-6 and TRBJ2-2, with 9 positions matching TRBD1. The CDR3 spans 13 residues. CDR1 and CDR2 from the germline V gene are MNHNY and SVGAGI (reference sequence). The CDR3: CATNRGPTGELFF. The CDR3 DNA is TGTGCGACCAACAGGGGGCCGACCGGGGAGCTGTTTTTT.

The chain is built from TRBV6-5 and TRBJ1-5, with D unclear. Germline values: CDR1 MNHEY, CDR2 SVGAGI. The CDR3 covers 13 residues. V was shortened by 8 bases and J by 1 base, with 9 bases between the two germline ends. The CDR3 DNA reads as TGTGCCAGCTCGGAACAGAGCAATCAGCCCCAGCATTTT. Translating gives CASSEQSNQPQHF.

The chain joins TRBV7-6 to TRBJ1-1; D not resolved. The germline gives CDR1 SGHVS, CDR2 FNYEAQ. The ends were cut back, 1 base at V and 0 bases at J, with 9 bases in the middle. The CDR3 runs to 15 residues. The CDR3 nucleotides read TGTGCCAGCAGCTTAGACCTTTACATGAACACTGAAGCTTTCTTT. Its protein is CASSLDLYMNTEAFF. Based on the CDR3 plus reference TRBV7-6 and TRBJ1-1, the full variable domain is GAGVSQSPRYKVTKRGQDVALRCDPISGHVSLYWYRQALGQGPEFLTYFNYEAQQDKSGLPNDRFSAERPEGSISTLTIQRTEQRDSAMYRCASSLDLYMNTEAFFGQGTRLTVV.

The chain employs TRBV7-9 and TRBJ2-7, with D uncertain. The germline gives CDR1 SEHNR, CDR2 FQNEAQ (reference sequence). The CDR3 runs 14 residues. V dropped 4 bases and J dropped 3 bases, with 13 bases sitting between them. The CDR3 nucleotides read TGTGCCAGCAGCTCCTCCACAATTGGCTACGAGCAGTACTTC. It encodes CASSSSTIGYEQYF.

This sequence joins TRBV2 and TRBJ2-7, with TRBD1 matching over 7 bases. The CDR3 covers 15 residues. CDR1 SNHLY and CDR2 FYNNEI come from the germline V gene. Trimming at V came to 5 bases and at J to 3 bases, leaving 10 bases not matched to a gene. The CDR3 coding sequence is TGTGCCAGCAGTACCGTGACAGGGCGCCTCTACGAGCAGTACTTC. Encoded protein: CASSTVTGRLYEQYF.

V is TRBV2 and J is TRBJ2-1; 8 bases match TRBD2. This CDR3 comprises 15 residues. Germline CDR1 and CDR2: SNHLY and FYNNEI. After removal of 4 bases from V and 6 bases from J, the junction contained 8 bases not matched to a gene. CDR3 bases: TGTGCCAGCAGTGGGGGACTAGATTTGGGCAATGAGCAGTTCTTC. It translates to CASSGGLDLGNEQFF. The whole variable domain, remainder taken from reference TRBV2 and TRBJ2-1, is EPEVTQTPSHQVTQMGQEVILRCVPISNHLYFYWYRQILGQKVEFLVSFYNNEISEKSEIFDDQFSVERPDGSNFTLKIRSTKLEDSAMYFCASSGGLDLGNEQFFGPGTRLTVL.

The chain joins TRBV15 to TRBJ2-7; weak D call: TRBD1 (6 bases). The CDR3 runs 13 residues. V dropped 0 bases and J dropped 7 bases, with 10 bases sitting between them. The germline V gene encodes CDR1 LNHNV and CDR2 YYDKDF (reference sequence). CDR3 sequence: CATSREQGFEQYF. The CDR3 DNA follows: TGTGCCACCAGCAGAGAGCAGGGGTTTGAGCAGTACTTC. The full variable domain, in which reference TRBV15 and TRBJ2-7 provide the parts outside the CDR3, is DAMVIQNPRYQVTQFGKPVTLSCSQTLNHNVMYWYQQKSSQAPKLLFHYYDKDFNNEADTPDNFQSRRPNTSFCFLDIRSPGLGDTAMYLCATSREQGFEQYFGPGTRLTVT.

V usage is TRBV5-1 and J usage is TRBJ2-7; 8 bases line up with TRBD1. Unmatched junction bases numbered 7, after V lost 4 bases and J lost 4 bases. This CDR3 is 14 amino acids long. Looked up from germline, CDR1 is SGHRS and CDR2 is YFSETQ. CDR3 loop: CASSLDRDRYEQYF. CDR3 nucleotide sequence: TGCGCCAGCAGCCTGGACAGGGATCGGTACGAGCAGTACTTC.

V usage is TRBV30 and J usage is TRBJ1-5, with TRBD1 as a possible D gene (6 bases). The length of the CDR3 is 13 residues. CDR1 is GTSNPN, CDR2 SVGIG, per germline (reference sequence). The ends were cut back, 0 bases at V and 6 bases at J, with 9 bases in the middle. This CDR3 is CAWSVTGSQPQHF. The DNA for the CDR3 is TGTGCCTGGAGTGTAACAGGGAGTCAGCCCCAGCATTTT.

The chain joins TRBV19 to TRBJ2-3, with D unresolved. The CDR3 is made up of 13 amino acids. The V end lost 5 bases, the J end lost 2 bases, and 8 bases lay between the germline ends. Germline CDR1 and CDR2: LNHDA and SQIVND (reference sequence). This CDR3 reads CASSYSYTDTQYF. CDR3 coding DNA: TGTGCCAGTAGTTACAGCTACACAGATACGCAGTATTTT. Filled out from reference TRBV19 and TRBJ2-3, the complete variable domain reads DGGITQSPKYLFRKEGQNVTLSCEQNLNHDAMYWYRQDPGQGLRLIYYSQIVNDFQKGDIAEGYSVSREKKESFPLTVTSAQKNPTAFYLCASSYSYTDTQYFGPGTRLTVL.

The chain joins TRBV2 to TRBJ1-6; 9 nucleotides line up with TRBD1. With 7 bases clipped from V and 7 bases from J, the junction kept 8 bases outside the gene matches. The CDR3 loop spans 15 amino acids. CDR1 and CDR2 (germline): SNHLY, FYNNEI. Written as DNA, the CDR3 is TGTGCCAGCAAACGAACCGGGACAGGGAATTCACCCCTCCACTTT. Translating gives CASKRTGTGNSPLHF.

The chain has TRBV29-1 and TRBJ1-2; D is unresolved. Trimming left V 5 bases short and J 4 bases short, with 8 bases between. From germline, CDR1 is SQVTM and CDR2 ANQGSEA. This CDR3 spans 11 amino acids. The CDR3 DNA sequence: TGCAGCGTTTATAGCTCCTATGGCTACACCTTC. Its translation: CSVYSSYGYTF.

The chain joins TRBV30 to TRBJ1-4, with no clear D. The CDR3 runs to 14 residues. Trimming took 0 bases from V and 5 from J, leaving 10 bases between them. Germline V gene lookup returns CDR1 GTSNPN and CDR2 SVGIG (reference sequence). The CDR3 reads CAWSVGQANEKLFF. The CDR3, as DNA: TGTGCCTGGAGTGTCGGTCAGGCAAATGAAAAACTGTTTTTT.

This clone is medium-sized in the sample. V and J are TRBV6-1 and TRBJ1-1, with 9 bases fitting TRBD1. Germline CDR1 reads MNHNS; CDR2 reads SASEGT. This CDR3 spans 15 amino acids. Trimming took 2 bases from V and 5 from J; bases not matched to a gene: 6. The CDR3 loop is CASSEMGTGRTEAFF. CDR3 DNA sequence: TGTGCCAGCAGTGAAATGGGGACAGGGAGGACTGAAGCTTTCTTT.

The chain has TRBV12-3 or TRBV12-4 and TRBJ1-3; D is uncertain. The CDR3 is 13 residues long. Trimming removed 4 bases at V and 4 bases at J, with 8 bases between. In DNA form, the CDR3 reads TGTGCCAGCAGTTCCCCGGGGGGAAACACCATATATTTT. It specifies CASSSPGGNTIYF.

The chain uses TRBV30 and TRBJ1-1, with a weak D call TRBD1 (5 bases). Trimming shortened V by 7 bases and J by 4 bases, and 13 bases separated the two germline ends. The CDR3 totals 12 residues. Germline V CDR1 and CDR2: GTSNPN, SVGIG (reference sequence). CDR3 amino acids: CASRGVGTEAFF. The CDR3 nucleotides are TGTGCCTCTCGGGGGGTGGGCACTGAAGCTTTCTTT.

V gene TRBV20-1 combines with J gene TRBJ1-3; tentatively, D is TRBD1 (5 bases). CDR1 is DFQATT and CDR2 is SNEGSKA in the germline V gene (reference sequence). The CDR3 is made up of 14 amino acids. The V end lost 3 bases, the J end lost 2 bases, and 11 bases lay between the germline ends. The CDR3 DNA sequence: TGCAGTGCTAGTGGGGGGGTAACTGGAAACACCATATATTTT. This encodes CSASGGVTGNTIYF.

The J gene is TRBJ2-2, the V gene TRBV5-1, with 9 positions matching TRBD1. V lost 2 bases, J lost 3 bases, and 2 bases stayed unmatched. Germline V lookup: CDR1 SGHRS, CDR2 YFSETQ. This CDR3 contains 15 residues. The CDR3 reads CASSFGTGYTGELFF. Here the CDR3 DNA reads TGCGCCAGCAGCTTCGGGACAGGGTACACCGGGGAGCTGTTTTTT.

The rearrangement uses TRBV19 and TRBJ2-7; 7 positions match TRBD1. CDR1 and CDR2 (germline): LNHDA, SQIVND (reference sequence). The CDR3 loop spans 15 amino acids. Trimming cost V 2 bases and J 4 bases; bases outside gene matches: 8. CDR3 DNA sequence: TGTGCCAGTAGTATAAGGACAGGCTCCGGGTACGAGCAGTACTTC. Its translation is CASSIRTGSGYEQYF.

The V and J genes are TRBV6-1 and TRBJ1-2; possibly TRBD1 for D (5 bases). Trimming cost V 1 base and J 3 bases, with 12 bases left between them. The length of the CDR3 is 15 residues. Germline V CDR1 and CDR2: MNHNS, SASEGT. The CDR3 DNA reads TGTGCCAGCAGTGAAGTCCAGGGTCTCCACTATGGCTACACCTTC. It codes for CASSEVQGLHYGYTF.

The CDR3 protein is CATSRDPLSSYNEQFF. Written as DNA, the CDR3 is TGTGCCACCAGCAGAGATCCCCTGAGCTCCTACAATGAGCAGTTCTTC. The genes are TRBV15 and TRBJ2-1; the D is unclear. The V end lost 0 bases, the J end lost 0 bases, and 9 bases lay between the germline ends. Germline loops: CDR1 LNHNV, CDR2 YYDKDF (reference sequence). This CDR3 has 16 residues.

This rearrangement joins TRBV15 to TRBJ1-5; the D gene is possibly TRBD1 (5 bases). With 2 bases removed from V and 8 bases from J, the gap between germline ends came to 16 bases. The CDR3 is made up of 15 amino acids. CDR1 is LNHNV and CDR2 is YYDKDF in the germline V gene (reference sequence). CDR3 nucleotide sequence: TGTGCCACCAGCAGATCGGGACGGGGCGGGGAGCCCCAGCATTTT. This gives the protein CATSRSGRGGEPQHF.

The chain uses TRBV7-8 and TRBJ2-7; possibly TRBD1 for D (5 bases). The germline V gene encodes CDR1 SGHVS and CDR2 FQNEAQ. The CDR3 has 14 residues. Trimming removed 5 bases at V and 7 bases at J, with 18 bases between. The chain's CDR3 is CASSPKMLGREQYF. CDR3 DNA: TGTGCCAGCAGCCCAAAGATGCTGGGGCGGGAGCAGTACTTC.